This TCR beta chain was obtained from a study of blood T cell repertoires in COVID-19. Overall study: From the United States, Italy and Spain came samples of acute and convalescent COVID-19.

V was cut by 4 bases and J by 10 bases, with 17 bases left in between. CDR3 size: 13 residues. Germline V lookup: CDR1 SGHRS, CDR2 YFSETQ. The Seattle patients joined while their infection was active and were tracked longitudinally afterward. Using immunoSEQ multiplex PCR, the repertoire was profiled, and TCRdb retains in-frame clones only, with some absent. The sample has a few hundred thousand clones; approximately 88% are singletons. What was sequenced was peripheral blood. The chain uses TRBV5-1 and TRBJ1-1; maybe TRBD1 (5 bases). The clonotype comes from a woman in her twenties or thirties with COVID-19, enrolled during active disease. This chain's CDR3 is CASSPVGGSGAFF. The CDR3 DNA follows: TGCGCCAGCAGCCCGGTGGGGGGTTCTGGAGCTTTCTTT. The variable domain in full, completed from reference TRBV5-1 and TRBJ1-1, reads KAGVTQTPRYLIKTRGQQVTLSCSPISGHRSVSWYQQTPGQGLQFLFEYFSETQRNKGNFPGRFSGRQFSNSRSEMNVSTLELGDSALYLCASSPVGGSGAFFGQGTRLTVV.